Detailed here is one T cell receptor beta chain. Assay used: immunoSEQ multiplex PCR; TCRdb lists only in-frame clones, some missing. Of approximately 97,000 clones listed, approximately 90% are singletons. This specimen comes from a study of blood T cell repertoires in COVID-19. This CDR3 spans 12 amino acids. The germline V and J ends were trimmed by 5 bases and 4 bases, with 6 bases remaining between them. Germline loops: CDR1 SGHNT, CDR2 YENEEA. The TCR was taken from a man over 45 with active COVID-19. The sample taken for sequencing was peripheral blood. The chain joins TRBV11-3 to TRBJ1-3, with a weak D call TRBD1 (5 bases). The CDR3 bases are TGTGCCAGCAGCAACAGGGGAAACACCATATATTTT. Amino acid sequence: CASSNRGNTIYF.